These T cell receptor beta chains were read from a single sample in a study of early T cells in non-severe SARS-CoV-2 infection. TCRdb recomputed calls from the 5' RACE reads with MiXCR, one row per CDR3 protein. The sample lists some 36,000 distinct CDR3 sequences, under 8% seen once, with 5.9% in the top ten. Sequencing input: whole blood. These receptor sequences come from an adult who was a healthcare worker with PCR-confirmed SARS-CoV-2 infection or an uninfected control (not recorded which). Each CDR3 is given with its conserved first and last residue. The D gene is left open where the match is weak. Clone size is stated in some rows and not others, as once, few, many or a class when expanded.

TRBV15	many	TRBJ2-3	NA	CATSNLHLGGSTDTQYF	TGTGCCACCAGCAACCTACACCTAGGCGGGAGCACAGATACGCAGTATTTT
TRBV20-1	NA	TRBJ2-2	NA	CSARGGAGDGELFF	TGCAGTGCTAGAGGTGGCGCGGGCGACGGGGAGCTGTTTTTT
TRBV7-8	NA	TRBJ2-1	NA	CASSYLSGNEQFF	TGTGCCAGCAGCTATTTAAGCGGCAATGAGCAGTTCTTC
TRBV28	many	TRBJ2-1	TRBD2	CASSWREGRNEQFF	TGTGCCAGCAGTTGGCGGGAGGGCCGCAATGAGCAGTTCTTC
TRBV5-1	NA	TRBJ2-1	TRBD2	CASSLERTSGRNEQFF	TGCGCCAGCAGCTTGGAGCGGACTAGCGGGAGAAATGAGCAGTTCTTC
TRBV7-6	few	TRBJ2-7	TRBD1	CASSLADRGSYEQYF	TGTGCCAGCAGCTTAGCGGACAGGGGATCCTACGAGCAGTACTTC
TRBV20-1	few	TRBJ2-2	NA	CSARELLESGELFF	TGCAGTGCTAGAGAACTACTAGAATCCGGGGAGCTGTTTTTT
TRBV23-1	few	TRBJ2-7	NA	CASSPHGYEQYF	TGCGCCAGCAGTCCTCACGGCTACGAGCAGTACTTC
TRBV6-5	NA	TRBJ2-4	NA	CASSYSRVVKNIQYF	TGTGCCAGCAGTTACTCGAGGGTGGTCAAAAACATTCAGTACTTC
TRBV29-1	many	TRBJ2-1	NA	CSVEIGNEQFF	TGCAGCGTCGAAATCGGTAATGAGCAGTTCTTC
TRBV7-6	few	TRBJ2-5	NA	CASSLIGVGETQYF	TGTGCCAGCAGCTTAATCGGGGTAGGGGAGACCCAGTACTTC
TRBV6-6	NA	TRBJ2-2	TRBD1	CASRYRDRYTGELFF	TGTGCCAGCAGGTACCGGGACAGGTACACCGGGGAGCTGTTTTTT
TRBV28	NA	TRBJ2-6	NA	CASSGGSSGANVLTF	TGTGCCAGCAGTGGGGGCAGTTCTGGGGCCAACGTCCTGACTTTC
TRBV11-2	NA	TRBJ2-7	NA	CASSLRRHTPYEQYF	TGTGCCAGCAGCTTACGCAGACACACTCCCTACGAGCAGTACTTC
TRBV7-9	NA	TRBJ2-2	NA	CASSPGGTGELFF	TGTGCCAGCAGCCCCGGTGGAACCGGGGAGCTGTTTTTT
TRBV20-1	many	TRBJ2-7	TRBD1	CSVSRTGLTYEQYF	TGCAGTGTTTCTAGGACAGGCTTGACCTACGAGCAGTACTTC